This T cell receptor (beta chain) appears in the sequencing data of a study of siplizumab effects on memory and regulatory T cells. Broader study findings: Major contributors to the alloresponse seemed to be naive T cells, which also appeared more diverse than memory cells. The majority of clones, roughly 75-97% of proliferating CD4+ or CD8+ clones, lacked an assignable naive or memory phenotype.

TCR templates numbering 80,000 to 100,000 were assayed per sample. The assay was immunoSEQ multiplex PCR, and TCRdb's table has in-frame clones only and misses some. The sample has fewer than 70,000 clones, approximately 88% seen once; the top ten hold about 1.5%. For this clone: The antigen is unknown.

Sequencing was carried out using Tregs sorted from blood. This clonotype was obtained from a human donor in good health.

Here the CDR3 reads CASSSGTSGRGRVEQYF. In DNA form, the CDR3 reads TGCGCCAGCAGCTCCGGGACTAGCGGGAGGGGTAGGGTCGAGCAGTACTTC. The genes are TRBV5-1 and TRBJ2-7, with 16 bases identical to TRBD2. After removal of 3 bases from V and 6 bases from J, the junction contained 9 bases not matched to a gene. The CDR3 sequence is 17 residues long. Per the germline V gene, CDR1 is SGHRS and CDR2 is YFSETQ.